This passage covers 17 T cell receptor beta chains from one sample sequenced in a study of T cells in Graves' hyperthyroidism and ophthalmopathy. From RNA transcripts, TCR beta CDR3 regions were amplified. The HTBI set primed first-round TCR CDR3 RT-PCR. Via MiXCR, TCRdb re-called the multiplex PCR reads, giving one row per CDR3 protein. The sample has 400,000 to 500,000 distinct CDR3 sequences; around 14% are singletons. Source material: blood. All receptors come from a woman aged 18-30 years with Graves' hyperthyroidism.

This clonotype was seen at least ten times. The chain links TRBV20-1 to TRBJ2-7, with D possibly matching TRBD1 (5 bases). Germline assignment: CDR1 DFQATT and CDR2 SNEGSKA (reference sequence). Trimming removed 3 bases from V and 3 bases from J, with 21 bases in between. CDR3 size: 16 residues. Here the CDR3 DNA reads TGCAGTGCTAGCCCAGTTCAGGGCAAGATTGGCTACGAGCAGTACTTC. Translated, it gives CSASPVQGKIGYEQYF.

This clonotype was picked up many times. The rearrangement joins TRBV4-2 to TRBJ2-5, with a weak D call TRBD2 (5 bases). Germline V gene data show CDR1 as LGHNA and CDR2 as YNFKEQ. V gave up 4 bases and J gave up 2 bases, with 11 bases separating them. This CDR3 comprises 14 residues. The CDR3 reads CASSPTGWQETQYF. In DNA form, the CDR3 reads TGTGCCAGCAGCCCGACGGGGTGGCAAGAGACCCAGTACTTC.

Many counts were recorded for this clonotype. The CDR3 region is CASNPLGGQGMNEQFF. The CDR3 DNA is TGTGCCAGCAACCCACTGGGGGGACAGGGGATGAATGAGCAGTTCTTC. This chain connects TRBV27 to TRBJ2-1; 10 bases are shared with TRBD1. CDR3 size: 16 residues. In germline, CDR1 is MNHEY, CDR2 SMNVEV (reference sequence). Losses at the gene ends were 7 bases for V and 7 bases for J; bases not matched to a gene: 13.

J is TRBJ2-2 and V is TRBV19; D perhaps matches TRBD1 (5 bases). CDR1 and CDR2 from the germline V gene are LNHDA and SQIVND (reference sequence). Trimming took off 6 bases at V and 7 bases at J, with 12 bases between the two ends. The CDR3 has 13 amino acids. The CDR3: CASSSTAGGELFF. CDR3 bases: TGTGCCAGTAGCTCGACAGCTGGCGGGGAGCTGTTTTTT.

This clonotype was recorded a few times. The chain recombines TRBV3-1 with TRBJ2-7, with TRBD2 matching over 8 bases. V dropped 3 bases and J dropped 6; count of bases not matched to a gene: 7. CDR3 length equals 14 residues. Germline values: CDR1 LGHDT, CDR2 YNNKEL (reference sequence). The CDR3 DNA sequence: TGTGCCAGCAGCCAGGGACTAGTAGCCAGCGAGCAGTACGTC. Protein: CASSQGLVASEQYV.

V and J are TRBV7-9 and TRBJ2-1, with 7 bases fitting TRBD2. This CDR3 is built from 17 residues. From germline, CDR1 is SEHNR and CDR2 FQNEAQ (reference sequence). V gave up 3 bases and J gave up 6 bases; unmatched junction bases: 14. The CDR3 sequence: CASSFRNASGLPNEQFF. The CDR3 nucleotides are TGTGCCAGCAGCTTCAGGAACGCTAGCGGTTTACCCAATGAGCAGTTCTTC.

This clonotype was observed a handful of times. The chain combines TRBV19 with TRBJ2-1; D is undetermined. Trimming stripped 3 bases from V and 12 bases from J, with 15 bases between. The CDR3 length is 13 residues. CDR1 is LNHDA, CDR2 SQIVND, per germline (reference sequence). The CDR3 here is CASSISLIGGQFF. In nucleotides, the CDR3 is TGTGCCAGTAGTATTTCCCTAATAGGTGGGCAGTTCTTC.

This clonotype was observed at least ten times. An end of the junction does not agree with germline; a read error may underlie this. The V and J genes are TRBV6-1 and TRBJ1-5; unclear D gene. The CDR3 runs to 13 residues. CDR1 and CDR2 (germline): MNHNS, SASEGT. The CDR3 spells CPPHGSSNQPQHF. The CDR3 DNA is TGCCCTCCCCACGGATCTAGCAATCAGCCCCAGCATTTT.

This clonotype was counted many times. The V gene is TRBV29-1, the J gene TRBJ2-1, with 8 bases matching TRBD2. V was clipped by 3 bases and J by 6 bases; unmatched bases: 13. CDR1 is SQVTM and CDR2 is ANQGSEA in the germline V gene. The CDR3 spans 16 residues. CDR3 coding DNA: TGCAGCGTTGACCCCATAAGCGGGAGAATTGGCAATGAGCAGTTCTTC. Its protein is CSVDPISGRIGNEQFF.

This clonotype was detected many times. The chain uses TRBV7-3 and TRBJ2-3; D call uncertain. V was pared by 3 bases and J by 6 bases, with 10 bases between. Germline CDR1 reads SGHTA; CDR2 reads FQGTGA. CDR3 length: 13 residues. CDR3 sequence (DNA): TGTGCCAGCAGCTTGACCCTCGGGGATACGCAGTATTTT. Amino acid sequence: CASSLTLGDTQYF.

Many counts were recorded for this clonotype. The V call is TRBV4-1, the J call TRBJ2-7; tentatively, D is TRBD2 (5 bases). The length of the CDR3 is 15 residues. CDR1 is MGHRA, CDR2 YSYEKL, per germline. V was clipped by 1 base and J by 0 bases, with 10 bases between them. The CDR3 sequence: CASSQGEGSSYEQYV. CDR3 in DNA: TGCGCCAGCAGCCAAGGCGAGGGCAGCTCCTACGAGCAGTACGTC.

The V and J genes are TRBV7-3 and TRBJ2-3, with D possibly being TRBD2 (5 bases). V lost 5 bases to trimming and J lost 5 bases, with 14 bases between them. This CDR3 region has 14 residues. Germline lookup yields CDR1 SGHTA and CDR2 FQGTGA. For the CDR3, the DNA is TGTGCCAGCAGCCGAGGGCCTGGAGGAGATACGCAGTATTTT. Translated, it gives CASSRGPGGDTQYF.

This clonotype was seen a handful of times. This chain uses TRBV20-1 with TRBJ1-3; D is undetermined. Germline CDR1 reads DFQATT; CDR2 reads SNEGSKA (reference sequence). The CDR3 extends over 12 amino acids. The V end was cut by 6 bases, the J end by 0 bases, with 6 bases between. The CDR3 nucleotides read TGCAGTGCCCAGTCCTCTGGAAACACCATATATTTT. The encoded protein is CSAQSSGNTIYF.

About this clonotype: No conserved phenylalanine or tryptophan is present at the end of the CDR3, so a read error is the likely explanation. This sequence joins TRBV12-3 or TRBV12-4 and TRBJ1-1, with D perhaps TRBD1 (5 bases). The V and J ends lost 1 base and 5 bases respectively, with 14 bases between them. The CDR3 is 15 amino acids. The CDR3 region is CASSLDGGLGTEAFS. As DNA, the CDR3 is TGTGCCAGCAGTTTAGACGGGGGGTTGGGGACTGAAGCTTTCTCT.

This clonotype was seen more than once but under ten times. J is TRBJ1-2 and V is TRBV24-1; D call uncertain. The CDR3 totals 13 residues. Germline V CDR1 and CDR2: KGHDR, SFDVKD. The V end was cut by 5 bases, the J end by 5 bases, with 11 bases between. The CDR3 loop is CATSGSGNYGYTF. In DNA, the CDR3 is TGTGCCACCAGTGGCTCAGGAAATTATGGCTACACCTTC.

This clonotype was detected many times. The CDR3 nucleotides read TGTGCCAGCTCACCGAGGGACGGAGGAGATTCACCCCTCCACTTT. It translates to CASSPRDGGDSPLHF. The V gene is TRBV18, the J gene TRBJ1-6, with D perhaps matching TRBD1 (5 bases). CDR1 and CDR2 from the germline V gene are KGHSH and LQKENI. Trimming took 3 bases from V and 8 from J, leaving 14 bases between them. The CDR3 is made up of 15 amino acids.

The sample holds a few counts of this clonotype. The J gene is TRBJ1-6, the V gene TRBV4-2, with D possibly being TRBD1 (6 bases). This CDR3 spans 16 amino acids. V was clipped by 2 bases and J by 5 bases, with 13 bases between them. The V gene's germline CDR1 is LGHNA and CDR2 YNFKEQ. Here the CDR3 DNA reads TGTGCCAGCAGCCAACTAGTACGGACAGATAATTCACCCCTCCACTTT. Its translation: CASSQLVRTDNSPLHF.